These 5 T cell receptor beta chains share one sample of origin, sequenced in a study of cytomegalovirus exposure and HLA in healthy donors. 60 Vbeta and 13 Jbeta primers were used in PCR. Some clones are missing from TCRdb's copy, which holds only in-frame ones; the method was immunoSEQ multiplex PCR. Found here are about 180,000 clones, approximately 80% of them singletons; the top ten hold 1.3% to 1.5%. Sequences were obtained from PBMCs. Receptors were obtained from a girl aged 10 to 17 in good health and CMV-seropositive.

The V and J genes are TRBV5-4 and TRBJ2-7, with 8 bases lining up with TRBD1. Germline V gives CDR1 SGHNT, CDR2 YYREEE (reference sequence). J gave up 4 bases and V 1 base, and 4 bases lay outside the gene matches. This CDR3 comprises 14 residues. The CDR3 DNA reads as TGTGCCAGCAGCTTGTATCAGGGGGCTTACGAGCAGTACTTC. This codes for CASSLYQGAYEQYF. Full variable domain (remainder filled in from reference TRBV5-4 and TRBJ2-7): ETGVTQSPTHLIKTRGQQVTLRCSSQSGHNTVSWYQQALGQGPQFIFQYYREEENGRGNFPPRFSGLQFPNYSSELNVNALELDDSALYLCASSLYQGAYEQYFGPGTRLTVT.

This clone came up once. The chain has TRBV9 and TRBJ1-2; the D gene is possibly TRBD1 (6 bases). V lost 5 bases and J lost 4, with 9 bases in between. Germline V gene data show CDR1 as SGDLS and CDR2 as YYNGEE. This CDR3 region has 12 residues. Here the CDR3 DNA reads TGTGCCAGCAGAACAGGGAGCTATGGCTACACCTTC. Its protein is CASRTGSYGYTF.

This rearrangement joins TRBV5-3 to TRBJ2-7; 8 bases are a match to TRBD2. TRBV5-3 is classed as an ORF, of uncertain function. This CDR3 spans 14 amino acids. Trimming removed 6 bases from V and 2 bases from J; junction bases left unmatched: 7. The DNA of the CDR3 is TGTGCCAGAATTTCGGGAGGGAGTACCTACGAGCAGTACTTC. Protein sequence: CARISGGSTYEQYF.

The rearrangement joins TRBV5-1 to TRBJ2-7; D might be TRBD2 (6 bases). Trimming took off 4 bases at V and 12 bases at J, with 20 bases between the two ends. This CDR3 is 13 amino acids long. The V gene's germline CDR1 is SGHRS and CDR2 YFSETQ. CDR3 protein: CASSRGELAEMYF. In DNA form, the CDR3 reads TGCGCCAGCAGCCGTGGAGAATTAGCGGAGATGTACTTC.

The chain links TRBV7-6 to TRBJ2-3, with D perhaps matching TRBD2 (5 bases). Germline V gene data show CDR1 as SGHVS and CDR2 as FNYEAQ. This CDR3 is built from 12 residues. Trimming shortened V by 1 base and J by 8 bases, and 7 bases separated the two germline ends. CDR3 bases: TGTGCCAGCAGCTTAGGCAGCGGTACGCAGTATTTT. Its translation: CASSLGSGTQYF.